The rows below give T cell receptor beta chains drawn from one sample of a study of PD-1 blockade in classical Hodgkin lymphoma. Using immunoSEQ multiplex PCR, the repertoire was profiled, and TCRdb retains in-frame clones only, with some absent. The table shows around 19,000 clones, with 80% to 90% occurring only once. Source: peripheral blood mononuclear cells (PBMCs), taken before the second cycle of nivolumab. The receptors were gathered from a human donor with classical Hodgkin lymphoma. The CDR3 runs from the conserved cysteine through the conserved F or W. D genes are given only for firm matches. Clone size is given for some rows only: seen once, a few or many times, or a class if the clone is expanded.

cdr3_nt cdr3_aa clone_size cdr3_length v_call d_call j_call
TGTGCCAGCAGTGAAACAGGGGACTATGGCTACACCTTC CASSETGDYGYTF NA 13 TRBV6-1 TRBD1 TRBJ1-2
TGTGCCAGCAGCCAAGATCGGGTGGACAGGGTTACCTATGGCTACACCTTC CASSQDRVDRVTYGYTF NA 17 TRBV4-2 TRBD1 TRBJ1-2
TGTGCCAGCAGCCAAGAGTGGGGGAGCTCTGGAAACACCATATATTTT CASSQEWGSSGNTIYF NA 16 TRBV14 NA TRBJ1-3
TGTGCCAGCAGGATATCTAGCGGGAGTCCCCAAGAGACCCAGTACTTC CASRISSGSPQETQYF NA 16 TRBV7-9 TRBD2 TRBJ2-5
TGTGCCAGCAGTGAACACACAGACACTGAAGCTTTCTTT CASSEHTDTEAFF NA 13 TRBV6-1 NA TRBJ1-1
TGTGCCAGCAGCCAAGACGGCGGACCCACCGGGGAGCTGTTTTTT CASSQDGGPTGELFF NA 15 TRBV4-2 NA TRBJ2-2
TGTGCCAGCAGCCAAGATACAGGACAAGAGACCCAGTACTTC CASSQDTGQETQYF once 14 TRBV4-2 NA TRBJ2-5
TGTGCCAGCAGTTCGGGACTACCACCCCCTGAAGCTTTCTTT CASSSGLPPPEAFF few 14 TRBV6-6 NA TRBJ1-1
TGTGCCAGTAGTACCCCCGAGACAGCATTGAACACTGAAGCTTTCTTT CASSTPETALNTEAFF few 16 TRBV19 NA TRBJ1-1
TGTGCCAGCAGCCCGCGCGGGCTTAGCACAGATACGCAGTATTTT CASSPRGLSTDTQYF few 15 TRBV7-8 NA TRBJ2-3
TGTGCCAGTAGGGGCCCCACTGAAGCTTTCTTT CASRGPTEAFF once 11 TRBV25-1 NA TRBJ1-1
TGTGCCAGCAGTATCTCTAGCGGGGGGCGCTCCTACAATGAGCAGTTCTTC CASSISSGGRSYNEQFF NA 17 TRBV27 TRBD2 TRBJ2-1
TGTGCCAGCAGCTTAGGTACAGACAACTATGGCTACACCTTC CASSLGTDNYGYTF once 14 TRBV7-9 NA TRBJ1-2
TGCGCCACCTCTCTAACAGGGGGCATGAACACTGAAGCTTTCTTT CATSLTGGMNTEAFF NA 15 TRBV5-1 TRBD1 TRBJ1-1
TGCGCCAGCAGCTTGGTGGGGGATGGCTACACCTTC CASSLVGDGYTF NA 12 TRBV5-1 NA TRBJ1-2
TGCGCCAGCAACGATGCTAGCGGGGGAACCGGGGAGCTGTTTTTT CASNDASGGTGELFF NA 15 TRBV5-1 TRBD2 TRBJ2-2
TGTGCCAGCAGCCCCCCGGGCTTGGGGGGCTACACCTTC CASSPPGLGGYTF once 13 TRBV7-9 NA TRBJ1-2
TGTGCCAGCTCACCAAGTAACGCCTTAGCTGAAGCTTTCTTT CASSPSNALAEAFF NA 14 TRBV18 NA TRBJ1-1
TGTGCCAGCAACCCATACGGGACAGGGGGCCAGGGCTACACCTTC CASNPYGTGGQGYTF NA 15 TRBV6-1 TRBD1 TRBJ1-2
TGCAGCGTTGTGACAGCCCTTAACAATGAGCAGTTCTTC CSVVTALNNEQFF NA 13 TRBV29-1 NA TRBJ2-1
TGTGCCAGCAGGGACGGGGGCACTGAAGCTTTCTTT CASRDGGTEAFF once 12 TRBV25-1 NA TRBJ1-1
TGCGCCAGCAGGTGGGGAGCTGTAAACACTGAAGCTTTCTTT CASRWGAVNTEAFF NA 14 TRBV5-1 NA TRBJ1-1
TGTGCCAGCACCACTATAGCGGGGGGGCAAGAGACCCAGTACTTC CASTTIAGGQETQYF NA 15 TRBV7-2 TRBD2 TRBJ2-5
TGTGCCAGCAGTTTATATGGGCAGGCTTATCAGCCCCAGCATTTT CASSLYGQAYQPQHF NA 15 TRBV28 NA TRBJ1-5
TGTGCCAGCAGCAGGACTAGCGGGGGCGTAGATACGCAGTATTTT CASSRTSGGVDTQYF NA 15 TRBV7-2 TRBD2 TRBJ2-3
TGTGCCAGCAGCTTAGCGGGCCGAAACCTGGGGGCCTACGAGCAGTACTTC CASSLAGRNLGAYEQYF once 17 TRBV7-8 NA TRBJ2-7
TGTGCCAGCAGTGGAGACCTAGAGGCCAAAAACATTCAGTACTTC CASSGDLEAKNIQYF NA 15 TRBV27 NA TRBJ2-4
TGCGCCAGCAGCTCACAGGGGGATAATTCACCCCTCCACTTT CASSSQGDNSPLHF NA 14 TRBV5-1 TRBD1 TRBJ1-6
TGTGCCAGCAGCTTGGCGAACACCATATATTTT CASSLANTIYF NA 11 TRBV11-2 NA TRBJ1-3
TGTGCCAGCAGCCTTTCCGGGGTCGACTATGGCTACACCTTC CASSLSGVDYGYTF NA 14 TRBV6-6 NA TRBJ1-2
TGTGCCACCCTACAGAACACTGAAGCTTTCTTT CATLQNTEAFF NA 11 TRBV6-1 NA TRBJ1-1
TGCGCCAGCAGCTCCAGGGTCGGGGCCCAGTACTTC CASSSRVGAQYF NA 12 TRBV5-1 NA TRBJ2-5
TGTGCCAGTAGTGATTTGGGTCCCGGGGAGCTGTTTTTT CASSDLGPGELFF once 13 TRBV19 NA TRBJ2-2
TGTGCCACCAGCACCCGACTAGAGATCGTCTACAATGAGCAGTTCTTC CATSTRLEIVYNEQFF few 16 TRBV15 NA TRBJ2-1
TGTGCCAGCAGCCACGAGTCGGGGGCCACCGGGGAGCTGTTTTTT CASSHESGATGELFF NA 15 TRBV11-1 NA TRBJ2-2
TGTGCCAGCAGGGGACAGGGGTTGTCTGAAGCTTTCTTT CASRGQGLSEAFF NA 13 TRBV6-1 TRBD1 TRBJ1-1
TGTGCCAGCAGCGTAGGAGGGATCCTAGAGGGCTACACCTTC CASSVGGILEGYTF NA 14 TRBV9 NA TRBJ1-2
TGTGCCAGCAGCCTAGCTGGAAACACCATATATTTT CASSLAGNTIYF NA 12 TRBV25-1 NA TRBJ1-3
TGTGCCAGCAGCCCCAGCGCAGGGAACTATGGCTACACCTTC CASSPSAGNYGYTF few 14 TRBV7-9 NA TRBJ1-2
TGTGCCACCAGCAGAGGAACCGGGACTACGCTCACAGATACGCAGTATTTT CATSRGTGTTLTDTQYF NA 17 TRBV15 TRBD2 TRBJ2-3
TGTGCCAGCAGCTTAGTGTACAGCCCGCGGAACACCATATATTTT CASSLVYSPRNTIYF NA 15 TRBV7-9 NA TRBJ1-3
TGCGCCAGCAGCCAAGAATATAGCTCCTATAATTCACCCCTCCACTTT CASSQEYSSYNSPLHF NA 16 TRBV4-3 NA TRBJ1-6
TGTGCCAGCCGACTCCGAGACAGTTCCTACGAGCAGTACTTC CASRLRDSSYEQYF NA 14 TRBV4-2 NA TRBJ2-7